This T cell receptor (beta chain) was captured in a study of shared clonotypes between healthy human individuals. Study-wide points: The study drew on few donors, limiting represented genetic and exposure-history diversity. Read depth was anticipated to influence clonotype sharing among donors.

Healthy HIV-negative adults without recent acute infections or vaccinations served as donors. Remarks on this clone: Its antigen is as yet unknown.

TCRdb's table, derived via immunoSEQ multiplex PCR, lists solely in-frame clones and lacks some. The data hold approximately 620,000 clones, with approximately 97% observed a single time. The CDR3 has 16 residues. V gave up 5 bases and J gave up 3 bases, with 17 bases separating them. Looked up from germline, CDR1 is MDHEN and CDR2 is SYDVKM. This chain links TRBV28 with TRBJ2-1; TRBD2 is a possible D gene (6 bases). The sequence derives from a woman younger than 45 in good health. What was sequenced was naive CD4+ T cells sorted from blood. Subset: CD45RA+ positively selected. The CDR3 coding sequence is TGTGCCAGCAGTGGGACTCCCCACACCCACTACAATGAGCAGTTCTTC. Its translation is CASSGTPHTHYNEQFF.